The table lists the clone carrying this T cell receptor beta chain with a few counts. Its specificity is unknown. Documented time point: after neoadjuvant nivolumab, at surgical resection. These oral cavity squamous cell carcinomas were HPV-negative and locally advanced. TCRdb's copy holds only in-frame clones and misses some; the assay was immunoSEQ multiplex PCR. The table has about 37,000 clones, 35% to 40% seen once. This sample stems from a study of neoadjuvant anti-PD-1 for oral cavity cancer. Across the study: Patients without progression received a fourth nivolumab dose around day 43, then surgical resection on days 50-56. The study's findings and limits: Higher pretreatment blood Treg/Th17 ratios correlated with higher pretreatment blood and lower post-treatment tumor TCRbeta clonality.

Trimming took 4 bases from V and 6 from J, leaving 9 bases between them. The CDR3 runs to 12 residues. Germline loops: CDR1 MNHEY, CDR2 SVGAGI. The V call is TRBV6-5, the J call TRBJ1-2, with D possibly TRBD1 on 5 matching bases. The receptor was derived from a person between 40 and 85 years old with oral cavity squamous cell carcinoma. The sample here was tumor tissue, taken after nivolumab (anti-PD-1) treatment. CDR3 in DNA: TGTGCCAGCAGTTCGATCAGGGATGGCTACACCTTC. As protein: CASSSIRDGYTF.